These 21 T cell receptor beta chains were sequenced from one sample in a study of vaccination effects on CD4 cells after COVID-19 (dated by TCRdb to 2021 to 2024). The protocol used for the library was the immunoSEQ multiplex PCR assay. The source is immuneACCESS, and TCRdb retained only in-frame sequences with V and J called. Part of the clones is not carried over; for the studies checked, unresolved V genes explain less than half of this, and the remainder is unexplained. For this sample there are about 41,000 clones; roughly 70% appear just once. Clones ranked in the top ten supply approximately 27% of the sample. The ViraFEST assay stimulated PBMC with viral peptide pools and then used TCR sequencing to identify antigen-specific CD4+ T cell clonotypes by expansion. After around 11 days of culture, CD4+ T cells were isolated with the EasySep CD4+ T cell isolation kit. Healthy vaccine recipients had no prior SARS-CoV-2 infection, confirmed by negative nucleocapsid antibodies before and after vaccination.

Which antigens these TCRs recognize remains unknown. The specimen was CD4+ T cells from PBMCs cultured with HCoV-OC43 spike peptides, collected before COVID-19 vaccination. The sample's cell subset or site label, decoded: HCoV-OC43 spike overlapping peptide pool stimulation. Every receptor here comes from a human donor who received a COVID-19 vaccine.

The chain recombines TRBV7-2 with TRBJ2-3; no reliable D call. Germline-derived CDR1 and CDR2 are SGHTA and FQGNSA. This CDR3 is built from 16 residues. Trimming cost V 1 base and J 7 bases, with 18 bases left between them. The CDR3 loop reads CASSLGAGALGHTQYF. As DNA, the CDR3 is TGTGCCAGCAGCTTAGGGGCAGGAGCCCTGGGCCATACGCAGTATTTT.

The J gene is TRBJ1-2, the V gene TRBV4-1; 7 bases fit TRBD1. Germline-derived CDR1 and CDR2 are MGHRA and YSYEKL. J lost 6 bases, V lost 4 bases, and 5 bases had no gene match. The CDR3 spans 13 residues. The CDR3 bases are TGCGCCAGCAGCCGGGGACAGCCAGATGGCTACACCTTC. As protein: CASSRGQPDGYTF.

The V call is TRBV5-4, the J call TRBJ2-3, with D unclear. CDR1 and CDR2 (germline): SGHNT, YYREEE (reference sequence). V was trimmed by 1 base and J by 2 bases, leaving 5 bases between them. The length of the CDR3 is 13 residues. CDR3 nucleotide sequence: TGTGCCAGCAGCTTGAAGTACACAGATACGCAGTATTTT. It yields the protein CASSLKYTDTQYF.

The V and J genes are TRBV30 and TRBJ2-6, with 11 nucleotides matching TRBD1. Germline trimming cut 1 base from V and 2 bases from J; bases unmatched to any gene: 7. Germline CDR1 GTSNPN, CDR2 SVGIG (reference sequence). The CDR3 extends over 18 amino acids. The chain's CDR3 is CAWSALWDRGAGANVLTF. CDR3 DNA sequence: TGTGCCTGGAGTGCCCTGTGGGACAGGGGGGCTGGGGCCAACGTCCTGACTTTC. Filled out from reference TRBV30 and TRBJ2-6, the complete variable domain reads SQTIHQWPATLVQPVGSPLSLECTVEGTSNPNLYWYRQAAGRGLQLLFYSVGIGQISSEVPQNLSASRPQDRQFILSSKKLLLSDSGFYLCAWSALWDRGAGANVLTFGAGSRLTVL.

This sequence joins TRBV11-2 and TRBJ2-5, with 13 bases identical to TRBD2. The CDR3 contains 15 residues. Germline CDR1 and CDR2: SGHAT and FQNNGV. V shed 5 bases and J 2 bases; nucleotides not matched to a gene: 2. CDR3 in DNA: TGTGCCAGCAGCCCGGGACTAGCGGGGCAAGAGACCCAGTACTTC. Protein sequence: CASSPGLAGQETQYF.

The chain combines TRBV10-3 with TRBJ1-1; TRBD1 might be the D (6 bases). Trimming pared 3 bases from V and 5 bases from J, leaving 7 bases between. Germline CDR1 and CDR2: ENHRY and SYGVKD. The length of the CDR3 is 12 residues. CDR3 loop: CAISDRGTEAFF. CDR3 in DNA: TGTGCCATCAGTGACAGGGGTACTGAAGCTTTCTTT.

Concerning this clone: One end of the junction does not line up with germline, which may come from a read error. This chain connects TRBV25-1 to TRBJ2-3, with D possibly matching TRBD2 (6 bases). CDR1 is MGHDK, CDR2 SYGVNS, per germline. This CDR3 is built from 13 residues. CDR3 sequence: CASSDRGTADLDF. CDR3 DNA sequence: TGTGCCAGCAGTGATCGGGGGACCGCGGACTTGGATTTT.

The gene calls are TRBV1 and TRBJ2-5; TRBD1, as called in the table, went unchecked against the DNA. TRBV1 is described as a pseudogene. There are 18 residues in the CDR3. CDR3 residues: CTSSQERTGNIVGETQYF. The CDR3 bases are TGCACCAGCAGCCAAGAGCGAACAGGGAATATCGTTGGAGAGACCCAGTACTTC.

V is TRBV10-3 and J is TRBJ2-7; the D is unclear. The V end lost 4 bases, the J end lost 5 bases, and 21 bases lay between the germline ends. CDR1 and CDR2 from the germline V gene are ENHRY and SYGVKD. The CDR3 is made up of 16 amino acids. CDR3 in amino acids: CAISVKGRTPLDEQYF. The CDR3 coding sequence is TGTGCCATCAGTGTGAAAGGGCGAACCCCCCTCGACGAGCAGTACTTC.

Points on this clone: This same CDR3 is encoded by further DNA sequences in the sample. The chain combines TRBV28 with TRBJ2-7; no reliable D call. The V gene's germline CDR1 is MDHEN and CDR2 SYDVKM. CDR3 length: 13 amino acids. Trimming removed 3 bases at V and 0 bases at J, with 6 bases between. CDR3 sequence (DNA): TGTGCCAGCAGTTTTCGGGTCTCCTACGAGCAGTACTTC. This encodes CASSFRVSYEQYF.

The sample holds one count of this clone. The chain uses TRBV4-3 and TRBJ2-2, with D unresolved. Trimming stripped 0 bases from V and 7 bases from J, with 12 bases between. The CDR3 covers 15 residues. From germline, CDR1 is LGHNA and CDR2 YSLEER. CDR3 residues: CASSQDGVGNGELFF. The CDR3 DNA sequence: TGCGCCAGCAGCCAAGATGGAGTCGGCAACGGGGAGCTGTTTTTT.

This clone was counted between two and nine times. The gene calls are TRBV23-1 and TRBJ1-5, with D possibly matching TRBD1 (5 bases). TRBV23-1 is an ORF, and what it does is uncertain. Deletions cut 4 bases from V and 7 bases from J, with 20 bases between. There are 16 residues in the CDR3. The CDR3 spells CASSPPGPGLFQPQHF. CDR3 bases: TGCGCCAGCAGTCCCCCAGGGCCAGGGCTATTCCAGCCCCAGCATTTT.

This clone has only a few counts. This rearrangement joins TRBV28 to TRBJ2-2; D gene uncertain. The V end was cut by 7 bases, the J end by 6 bases, with 9 bases between. CDR1 and CDR2 (germline): MDHEN, SYDVKM. The CDR3 covers 12 residues. This chain's CDR3 is CASTQGPGELFF. The CDR3 DNA is TGTGCCAGCACGCAAGGTCCCGGGGAGCTGTTTTTT.

This clone was counted between two and nine times. The chain couples TRBV9 to TRBJ1-6; possible D gene TRBD1, 5 bases. V dropped 0 bases and J dropped 6 bases, with 7 bases sitting between them. The germline gives CDR1 SGDLS, CDR2 YYNGEE. The CDR3 has 14 residues. This CDR3 reads CASSVGGGNSPLHF. CDR3 DNA sequence: TGTGCCAGCAGCGTAGGGGGGGGTAATTCACCCCTCCACTTT.

CDR3 in DNA: TGTGCCATCAGTCAAGAGACAGGCTATGGCTACACCTTC. Translating gives CAISQETGYGYTF. The V and J genes are TRBV10-3 and TRBJ1-2, with D perhaps matching TRBD1 (6 bases). Germline lookup yields CDR1 ENHRY and CDR2 SYGVKD. The ends were cut back, 5 bases at V and 4 bases at J, with 11 bases in the middle. The CDR3 has 13 residues.

J is TRBJ1-1 and V is TRBV6-6; D perhaps matches TRBD1 (5 bases). Germline assignment: CDR1 MNHNY and CDR2 SVGAGI (reference sequence). CDR3 length: 13 amino acids. Trimming left V 2 bases short and J 7 bases short, with 11 bases between. The CDR3 region is CASSYLDSSEAFF. CDR3 DNA: TGTGCCAGCAGTTACCTTGACAGTAGTGAAGCTTTCTTT.

The chain uses TRBV30 and TRBJ2-1, with 7 bases identical to TRBD2. The CDR3 is made up of 13 amino acids. Germline-derived CDR1 and CDR2 are GTSNPN and SVGIG (reference sequence). With 7 bases clipped from V and 6 bases from J, the junction kept 9 bases outside the gene matches. CDR3 in amino acids: CASTHRGGNEQFF. CDR3 nucleotides: TGTGCCTCGACACACCGCGGGGGCAATGAGCAGTTCTTC.

The rearrangement links TRBV6-1 to TRBJ1-3; D not certain. Germline V CDR1 and CDR2: MNHNS, SASEGT. V was pared by 2 bases and J by 4 bases, with 15 bases between. The CDR3 length is 16 residues. The CDR3 loop is CASSEHSPQRGNTIYF. The CDR3 region has the DNA TGTGCCAGCAGTGAACACAGCCCCCAGAGAGGAAACACCATATATTTT.

This chain joins TRBV6-2 or TRBV6-3 and TRBJ2-7; 7 bases are a match to TRBD1. The CDR3 is made up of 15 amino acids. Germline V gene data show CDR1 as MNHEY and CDR2 as SVGEGT. V trimming: 6 bases; J trimming: 0 bases; junction bases outside the gene matches: 8. The CDR3 protein is CASSWTGSLSYEQYF. CDR3 coding DNA: TGTGCCAGCAGCTGGACAGGTTCCCTCTCCTACGAGCAGTACTTC.

This clone occurred a few times. The chain carries TRBV11-2 and TRBJ1-1; TRBD1 is a possible D gene (6 bases). The length of the CDR3 is 15 residues. Trimming took off 7 bases at V and 1 base at J, with 16 bases between the two ends. Germline V CDR1 and CDR2: SGHAT, FQNNGV. Here the CDR3 reads CASTLTGAPNTEAFF. The CDR3 bases are TGTGCCAGCACCCTCACGGGGGCTCCGAACACTGAAGCTTTCTTT.

V is TRBV30 and J is TRBJ2-3, with 7 nucleotides matching TRBD2. The CDR3 is 13 amino acids. Germline assignment: CDR1 GTSNPN and CDR2 SVGIG (reference sequence). V trimming: 7 bases; J trimming: 4 bases; junction bases outside the gene matches: 8. CDR3 nucleotide sequence: TGTGCCTCCCGTCTCGCGGGAGCAGATACGCAGTATTTT. As protein: CASRLAGADTQYF.